The 29 T cell receptor beta chains presented below share a single source sample, sequenced in a study of control samples from healthy donors and cancer patients. This table comes from immunoSEQ multiplex PCR, and its TCRdb copy is limited to in-frame clones, with some not included. The sample yields roughly 95,000 clones, approximately 93% seen once. The source material was blood. Receptor source: a woman between 25 and 40 years old in good health.

This clone was seen a handful of times. The chain links TRBV10-1 to TRBJ2-7; D perhaps matches TRBD1 (6 bases). Per germline, CDR1 WNHNN and CDR2 SYGVQD (reference sequence). V lost 0 bases to trimming and J lost 3 bases, with 9 bases between them. This CDR3 comprises 14 residues. Written as DNA, the CDR3 is TGCGCCAGCAGTGAGTCCGGGACATTCTACGAGCAGTACTTC. Protein: CASSESGTFYEQYF.

The rearrangement uses TRBV14 and TRBJ2-5; D is possibly TRBD2 (6 bases). Per the germline V gene, CDR1 is SGHDN and CDR2 is FVKESK. V was shortened by 1 base and J by 7 bases, with 13 bases between the two germline ends. The CDR3 is made up of 14 amino acids. The CDR3 bases are TGTGCCAGCAGCCAAGCGGGAGTAAGGGGGACCCAGTACTTC. Encoded protein: CASSQAGVRGTQYF.

The chain links TRBV9 to TRBJ1-1, with 12 bases aligning to TRBD1. The CDR3 is 15 amino acids. The ends lost 4 bases at V and 5 bases at J; junction bases unmatched: 6. Germline V gene lookup returns CDR1 SGDLS and CDR2 YYNGEE. CDR3 DNA sequence: TGTGCCAGCAGCCAAGGGACAGGGGGCCGGACTGAAGCTTTCTTT. It is translated as CASSQGTGGRTEAFF.

The chain joins TRBV4-1 to TRBJ1-2, with TRBD1 identical over 11 bases. Germline V gene data show CDR1 as MGHRA and CDR2 as YSYEKL. The CDR3 is made up of 18 amino acids. Trimming at V came to 5 bases and at J to 6 bases, leaving 17 bases not matched to a gene. This CDR3 is CASSFRDRGVIVWDGYTF. The CDR3 region has the DNA TGCGCCAGCAGCTTCCGGGACAGGGGGGTGATTGTTTGGGATGGCTACACCTTC.

The chain carries TRBV6-5 and TRBJ2-2, with D unresolved. CDR3 length: 12 residues. V gave up 2 bases and J gave up 7 bases, with 5 bases separating them. The germline V gene has CDR1 MNHEY and CDR2 SVGAGI. This chain's CDR3 is CASSYKNGELFF. In DNA, the CDR3 is TGTGCCAGCAGTTACAAAAACGGGGAGCTGTTTTTT.

This chain joins TRBV3-1 (or the pseudogene TRBV3-2) and TRBJ2-1; D remains ambiguous. This CDR3 spans 14 amino acids. Germline CDR1 and CDR2: LGHDT and YNNKEL (reference sequence). V lost 0 bases to trimming and J lost 7 bases, with 10 bases between them. The CDR3 DNA follows: TGTGCCAGCAGCCAAGACGTTAGGGCAAATGAGCAGTTCTTC. Translating gives CASSQDVRANEQFF.

The chain has TRBV6-5 and TRBJ2-3; D gene ambiguous. The V end was cut by 6 bases, the J end by 2 bases, with 15 bases between. This CDR3 is 15 amino acids long. CDR1 is MNHEY and CDR2 is SVGAGI in the germline V gene. CDR3 in DNA: TGTGCCAGCAGGAGTAGAACGTCCACCACAGATACGCAGTATTTT. It yields the protein CASRSRTSTTDTQYF.

This sequence joins TRBV23-1 and TRBJ1-1, with D maybe TRBD1 (6 bases). TRBV23-1 is classed as an ORF, of uncertain function. The V end lost 5 bases, the J end lost 3 bases, and 13 bases lay between the germline ends. The CDR3 is made up of 14 amino acids. The CDR3 here is CASSLKDRYTEAFF. Here the CDR3 DNA reads TGCGCCAGCAGTTTAAAGGACAGATACACTGAAGCTTTCTTT.

The rearrangement links TRBV5-4 to TRBJ1-1, with D maybe TRBD1 (6 bases). The CDR3 has 20 amino acids. Germline V gene sequence: CDR1 SGHNT, CDR2 YYREEE (reference sequence). The V and J ends lost 0 bases and 0 bases respectively, with 24 bases between them. The CDR3 coding sequence is TGTGCCAGCAGCTTGGGCGGGGGCATGTGGCCACGTATCATGAACACTGAAGCTTTCTTT. The encoded protein is CASSLGGGMWPRIMNTEAFF.

This clone was detected once. CDR3 residues: CASTTGTGTTNEKLFF. The CDR3 region has the DNA TGTGCCAGTACCACCGGGACAGGGACAACTAATGAAAAACTGTTTTTT. The V call is TRBV19, the J call TRBJ1-4; 9 nucleotides agree with TRBD1. The CDR3 is made up of 16 amino acids. Germline V gene data show CDR1 as LNHDA and CDR2 as SQIVND (reference sequence). After removal of 7 bases from V and 0 bases from J, the junction contained 6 bases not matched to a gene.

The CDR3 loop reads CASSAQSGNTIYF. The CDR3 DNA reads TGTGCCAGCAGCGCCCAATCTGGAAACACCATATATTTT. This chain links TRBV9 with TRBJ1-3; unclear D gene. Trimming removed 3 bases from V and 1 base from J, with 5 bases in between. The CDR3 covers 13 residues. Germline V CDR1 and CDR2: SGDLS, YYNGEE.

The rearrangement links TRBV6-5 to TRBJ2-1; TRBD2 is a possible D gene (5 bases). Per germline, CDR1 MNHEY and CDR2 SVGAGI. CDR3 length: 15 residues. Trimming stripped 8 bases from V and 4 bases from J, with 18 bases between. Written as DNA, the CDR3 is TGTGCCAGCGCCGAGGGATCCCGCCATTACAATGAGCAGTTCTTC. Protein sequence: CASAEGSRHYNEQFF.

This chain connects TRBV28 to TRBJ1-1; the match to TRBD1 covers 7 bases. This CDR3 is built from 13 residues. The V and J ends lost 7 bases and 3 bases, in that order; junction bases with no gene match: 5. Germline V lookup: CDR1 MDHEN, CDR2 SYDVKM. The CDR3 region has the DNA TGTGCCAGCACCAGGGGGGGTGACACTGAAGCTTTCTTT. Amino acid sequence: CASTRGGDTEAFF.

This clone was observed a few times. The chain has TRBV15 and TRBJ1-1, with D possibly matching TRBD1 (5 bases). The germline V and J ends were trimmed by 0 bases and 3 bases, with 11 bases remaining between them. Germline loops: CDR1 LNHNV, CDR2 YYDKDF (reference sequence). The CDR3 is 15 residues long. CDR3: CATSRDAGTYTEAFF. The CDR3 region has the DNA TGTGCCACCAGCAGAGATGCAGGGACGTACACTGAAGCTTTCTTT.

This chain connects TRBV20-1 to TRBJ2-7, with 12 bases aligning to TRBD2. V lost 3 bases, J lost 4 bases, and 10 bases stayed unmatched. The CDR3 has 16 residues. Per the germline V gene, CDR1 is DFQATT and CDR2 is SNEGSKA (reference sequence). The CDR3 sequence: CSASSPSGRAFYEQYF. The CDR3 DNA follows: TGCAGTGCTAGTTCGCCTAGCGGGAGGGCCTTTTACGAGCAGTACTTC.

The chain combines TRBV18 with TRBJ1-1; D is unresolved. V was shortened by 2 bases and J by 13 bases, with 14 bases between the two germline ends. CDR1 and CDR2 from the germline V gene are KGHSH and LQKENI. The CDR3 has 12 residues. DNA for the CDR3: TGTGCCAGCTCACCAAGTGCCCAAGAGTTTTTCTTT. Its protein product is CASSPSAQEFFF.

Here the CDR3 DNA reads TGTGCCAGCCTCGGGGAGGACACCATATATTTT. It yields the protein CASLGEDTIYF. The rearrangement joins TRBV28 to TRBJ1-3; D is unclear. Per germline, CDR1 MDHEN and CDR2 SYDVKM. V lost 8 bases and J 8 bases, leaving 10 bases between the germline ends. The CDR3 is made up of 11 amino acids.

This rearrangement joins TRBV2 to TRBJ1-4; possible D gene TRBD1, 5 bases. The germline V and J ends were trimmed by 8 bases and 4 bases, with 17 bases remaining between them. This CDR3 comprises 15 residues. The germline gives CDR1 SNHLY, CDR2 FYNNEI. CDR3 coding DNA: TGTGCCAGCCTGGGGCCTCACAAGGGTAATGAAAAACTGTTTTTT. It yields the protein CASLGPHKGNEKLFF.

This clone was found once. The rearrangement links TRBV6-5 to TRBJ2-7, with 9 bases fitting TRBD1. The CDR3 contains 15 residues. Per the germline V gene, CDR1 is MNHEY and CDR2 is SVGAGI. Unmatched junction bases numbered 6, after V lost 2 bases and J lost 4 bases. CDR3: CASSYSGTGLYEQYF. The CDR3 region has the DNA TGTGCCAGCAGTTACAGCGGGACAGGGTTGTACGAGCAGTACTTC.

The CDR3 is CASTLPGTGANTEAFF. The DNA for the CDR3 is TGCGCCAGCACTCTTCCAGGGACAGGAGCGAACACTGAAGCTTTCTTT. The gene calls are TRBV5-1 and TRBJ1-1; 8 bases match TRBD1. The CDR3 runs 16 residues. J was trimmed by 1 base and V by 6 bases; bases with no gene match: 11. Germline V gene lookup returns CDR1 SGHRS and CDR2 YFSETQ.

This chain links TRBV5-1 with TRBJ2-2; D might be TRBD1 (5 bases). The germline CDR1 and CDR2 sequences are SGHRS and YFSETQ. With 5 bases removed from V and 6 bases from J, the gap between germline ends came to 5 bases. This CDR3 has 11 amino acids. CDR3 residues: CASRGPGELFF. The CDR3 nucleotides read TGCGCCAGCAGGGGGCCCGGGGAGCTGTTTTTT.

The V call is TRBV6-5, the J call TRBJ1-2, with a tentative D call TRBD1 (5 bases). Trimming cost V 8 bases and J 4 bases, with 14 bases left between them. CDR1 and CDR2 (germline): MNHEY, SVGAGI. The CDR3 length is 13 residues. The CDR3: CASLGGSSYGYTF. The CDR3 DNA follows: TGTGCCAGCTTGGGGGGTTCTTCCTATGGCTACACCTTC.

V and J are TRBV10-2 and TRBJ2-2; 10 bases align to TRBD2. The J segment lost 15 bases and the V segment lost 2 bases, leaving 9 bases of the junction unmatched. The CDR3 spans 14 residues. Germline CDR1 and CDR2: WSHSY and SAAADI. CDR3 sequence reads: CASSETLSSGRLFF. In nucleotides, the CDR3 is TGCGCCAGCAGTGAGACCCTCAGTAGCGGGAGGTTGTTTTTT.

The chain uses TRBV27 and TRBJ1-5; D is possibly TRBD1 (6 bases). CDR3 length equals 16 residues. Germline V lookup: CDR1 MNHEY, CDR2 SMNVEV (reference sequence). Trimming removed 5 bases from V and 4 bases from J, with 18 bases in between. The CDR3 protein is CASSGHARGANQPQHF. CDR3 coding DNA: TGTGCCAGCAGTGGGCATGCCAGGGGTGCAAATCAGCCCCAGCATTTT.

The chain combines TRBV6-1 with TRBJ1-4; 9 bases are shared with TRBD1. The J segment lost 10 bases and the V segment lost 0 bases, leaving 6 bases of the junction unmatched. The CDR3 runs to 15 residues. Germline V gives CDR1 MNHNS, CDR2 SASEGT. CDR3 in DNA: TGTGCCAGCAGTGAAGCGGGGACAGGGTCGAGAAAACTGTTTTTT. Its protein is CASSEAGTGSRKLFF.

V and J are TRBV7-9 and TRBJ2-3; 7 nucleotides agree with TRBD1. Trimming took 4 bases from V and 3 from J; bases not matched to a gene: 10. The length of the CDR3 is 16 residues. Germline V CDR1 and CDR2: SEHNR, FQNEAQ (reference sequence). The CDR3 region is CASSSQGGLRTDTQYF. In DNA, the CDR3 is TGTGCCAGCAGCTCTCAAGGGGGCTTACGAACAGATACGCAGTATTTT.

The V and J genes are TRBV7-8 and TRBJ1-2; a possible D gene is TRBD1 (5 bases). V lost 1 base, J lost 4 bases, and 7 bases lay in between. This CDR3 has 13 residues. The germline CDR1 and CDR2 sequences are SGHVS and FQNEAQ. The CDR3 coding sequence is TGTGCCAGCAGCTTAGGACAGTCCTATGGCTACACCTTC. Translating it yields CASSLGQSYGYTF.

V and J are TRBV12-3 or TRBV12-4 and TRBJ2-7; D unresolved. This CDR3 comprises 13 residues. V lost 2 bases, J lost 1 base, and 6 bases lay in between. The CDR3: CASSLPASYEQYF. CDR3 in DNA: TGTGCCAGCAGTTTACCTGCATCCTACGAGCAGTACTTC.

This sequence joins TRBV9 and TRBJ2-3, with 8 bases aligning to TRBD1. The CDR3 spans 15 residues. Germline CDR1 SGDLS, CDR2 YYNGEE. Germline trimming cut 0 bases from V and 4 bases from J; bases unmatched to any gene: 4. The CDR3 DNA follows: TGTGCCAGCAGCGTAGTGGCAGGGGGCTCAGATACGCAGTATTTT. Protein sequence: CASSVVAGGSDTQYF.